This T cell receptor (beta chain) was retrieved from a study of cytomegalovirus exposure and HLA in healthy donors. Study findings and constraints: Exclusion as indistinguishable affected some V segments, including TRBV6-2 and TRBV6-3.

Germline V gene data show CDR1 as SGHRS and CDR2 as YFSETQ. The CDR3 sequence is 9 residues long. 13 Jbeta primers and 60 Vbeta primers were used for the PCR. Clones were read by immunoSEQ multiplex PCR, and TCRdb kept only the in-frame ones, dropping some. The sample shows 130,000 to 150,000 clones, approximately 68% of them seen only once. Notes on this clone: The antigen remains unidentified. Mismatch with germline at one junction end may stem from a read error.

This sequence was found in a man in his sixties in good health and CMV-seronegative. The sequenced sample was PBMCs. J is TRBJ2-7 and V is TRBV5-1, with a possible D match to TRBD1 (5 bases). The CDR3: CASTQGLDF. The CDR3 DNA sequence: TGCGCCAGCACCCAGGGCTTGGACTTC.